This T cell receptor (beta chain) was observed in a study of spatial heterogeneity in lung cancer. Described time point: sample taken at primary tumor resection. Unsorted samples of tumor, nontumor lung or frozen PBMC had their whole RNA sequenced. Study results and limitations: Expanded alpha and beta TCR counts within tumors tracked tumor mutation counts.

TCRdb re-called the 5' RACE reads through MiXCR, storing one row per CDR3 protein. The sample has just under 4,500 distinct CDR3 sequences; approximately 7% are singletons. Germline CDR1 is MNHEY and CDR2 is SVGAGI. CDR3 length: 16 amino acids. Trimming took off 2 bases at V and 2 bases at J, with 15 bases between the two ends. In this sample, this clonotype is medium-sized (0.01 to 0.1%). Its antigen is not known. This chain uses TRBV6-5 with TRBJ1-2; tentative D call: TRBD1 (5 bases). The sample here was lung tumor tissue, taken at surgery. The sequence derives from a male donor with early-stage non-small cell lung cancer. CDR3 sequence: CASSYTSTATNYGYTF. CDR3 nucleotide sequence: TGTGCCAGCAGTTACACTTCGACAGCAACGAACTATGGCTACACCTTC.